This T cell receptor (beta chain) is drawn from a study of shared clonotypes between healthy human individuals. Findings of the study overall: Lower generation probabilities were found for non-shared clonotypes than for those shared by all four donors.

CD45RO negativity and positive selection for CCR7 defined naive CD8 cells, a population that excluded terminally differentiated effector memory CD45RA+ cells. Clones were sequenced by immunoSEQ multiplex PCR, and TCRdb holds only the in-frame ones, with some missing. The data contain about 2 million clones, about 94% of them singletons. Notes on this clone: The target antigen is unknown.

The V gene's germline CDR1 is MGHRA and CDR2 YSYEKL. The V and J ends lost 5 bases and 3 bases, in that order; junction bases with no gene match: 9. This CDR3 comprises 15 residues. The rearrangement links TRBV4-1 to TRBJ2-7, with 8 positions matching TRBD1. The TCR was taken from a man between 18 and 29 years old in good health. The sequenced material came from naive CD8+ T cells sorted from blood. The CDR3 protein is CASSDGTGTIYEQYF. The CDR3 nucleotides read TGCGCCAGCAGCGACGGGACAGGAACAATCTACGAGCAGTACTTC.